Below, one T cell receptor beta chain is given with its context. Its antigen is as yet unknown. Sequencing used immunoSEQ multiplex PCR; TCRdb keeps in-frame clones, though not all of them. The sample carries under 25,000 clones, 82% recorded once. V was pared by 0 bases and J by 0 bases, with 17 bases between. The CDR3 has 18 residues. Germline-derived CDR1 and CDR2 are KGHSY and FQNENV. The data belong to a study of OX40 agonist ivuxolimab in advanced cancers. Study context: At 0.01 to 10 mg/kg, ivuxolimab was administered intravenously to patients every 2 weeks. Partial responses were observed in three patients, of whom one had hepatocellular carcinoma and two had cutaneous melanoma.

The study's findings and limits: Also showing low normalized T-cell clonal expansion were some of the nonresponders.

This rearrangement joins TRBV16 to TRBJ1-2, with D tentatively TRBD1 (5 bases). The receptor was derived from an adult with an advanced solid tumor such as melanoma, head and neck, liver or kidney cancer. This material consisted of CD4+ or CD8+ T cells sorted from blood, taken in a trial of the OX40 agonist ivuxolimab. DNA for the CDR3: TGTGCCAGCAGCCAATCGATTCCAGGGCCACTAGCTAACTATGGCTACACCTTC. This encodes CASSQSIPGPLANYGYTF.